A single T cell receptor beta chain is shown here with its context. This entry is derived from a study of cytomegalovirus exposure and HLA in healthy donors. It was with 60 Vbeta and 13 Jbeta primers that the PCR ran. Assay used: immunoSEQ multiplex PCR; TCRdb lists only in-frame clones, some missing. There are around 200,000 clones in the sample; roughly four fifths occur only once, and 1.6% lies in the top ten. Sequencing used PBMCs. The receptor comes from a man aged 50-59 years in good health and CMV-seronegative.

The CDR3 DNA follows: TGTGCCAGCAGTTTGATCTTGCGGCCGTCGATTAACTATGGCTACACCTTC. Protein sequence: CASSLILRPSINYGYTF. This chain connects TRBV28 to TRBJ1-2; D is unclear. Trimming stripped 3 bases from V and 1 base from J, with 18 bases between. Germline loops: CDR1 MDHEN, CDR2 SYDVKM. The CDR3 extends over 17 amino acids.